What follows are 14 T cell receptor beta chains derived from one specimen sequenced in a study of identifying expanded T cells in peripheral blood. This table comes from immunoSEQ multiplex PCR, and its TCRdb copy is limited to in-frame clones, with some not included. This table has 65,000 to 95,000 clones, about four fifths appearing once. Sequencing was performed on blood. These receptors all come from a person aged 18 to 70 in good health.

The chain carries TRBV19 and TRBJ1-2, with a tentative D call TRBD1 (5 bases). The CDR3 totals 15 residues. Trimming took 3 bases from V and 7 from J, leaving 18 bases between them. CDR1 is LNHDA, CDR2 SQIVND, per germline (reference sequence). Here the CDR3 reads CASSMPSWGPGGYTF. As DNA, the CDR3 is TGTGCCAGTAGTATGCCCTCATGGGGACCCGGTGGCTACACCTTC.

The chain couples TRBV5-4 to TRBJ2-7, with D possibly being TRBD1 or TRBD2 (5 bases each). This CDR3 spans 14 amino acids. Germline CDR1 is SGHNT and CDR2 is YYREEE (reference sequence). Between the trimmed V and J ends, which lost 4 bases and 4 bases, there was a span of 15 bases. The CDR3 is CASSRDGKLYEQYF. As DNA, the CDR3 is TGTGCCAGCAGCAGGGACGGGAAACTTTACGAGCAGTACTTC.

V and J are TRBV7-9 and TRBJ1-4; TRBD1 matches at 8 bases. Germline V lookup: CDR1 SEHNR, CDR2 FQNEAQ (reference sequence). CDR3 length: 15 residues. With V trimmed by 5 bases and J by 3 bases, 5 bases remained unmatched. The CDR3 is CASSTDRGANEKLFF. Written as DNA, the CDR3 is TGTGCCAGCAGCACAGACAGGGGTGCTAATGAAAAACTGTTTTTT.

The chain links TRBV7-2 to TRBJ2-1; D might be TRBD1 or TRBD2, each matching 5 bases. The germline V and J ends were trimmed by 3 bases and 4 bases, with 13 bases remaining between them. Germline V gene sequence: CDR1 SGHTA, CDR2 FQGNSA. CDR3 size: 15 residues. The DNA for the CDR3 is TGTGCCAGCAGCTTGGTCGGGACGGCTTACAATGAGCAGTTCTTC. Translation gives CASSLVGTAYNEQFF.

The chain uses TRBV18 and TRBJ2-2, with 9 nucleotides matching TRBD1. This CDR3 has 16 residues. V lost 3 bases, J lost 1 base, and 3 bases stayed unmatched. In germline, CDR1 is KGHSH, CDR2 LQKENI. The CDR3 is CASSPGTGRNTGELFF. Written as DNA, the CDR3 is TGTGCCAGCTCACCCGGGACAGGGAGGAACACCGGGGAGCTGTTTTTT.

The chain combines TRBV4-1 with TRBJ2-5; D unresolved. V shed 4 bases and J shed 1 base, with 7 bases lying between them. This CDR3 is 13 amino acids long. Germline V gives CDR1 MGHRA, CDR2 YSYEKL. CDR3 residues: CASSRLFQETQYF. The CDR3 DNA reads as TGCGCCAGCAGCCGCTTATTCCAAGAGACCCAGTACTTC.

The chain couples TRBV7-2 to TRBJ2-5, with D maybe TRBD1 (5 bases). V lost 6 bases and J lost 5, with 19 bases in between. The CDR3 extends over 15 amino acids. Germline CDR1 reads SGHTA; CDR2 reads FQGNSA. The CDR3 reads CASRAGLGLRETQYF. Written as DNA, the CDR3 is TGTGCCAGCAGGGCAGGGTTGGGTTTGCGGGAGACCCAGTACTTC.

The J gene is TRBJ1-4, the V gene TRBV5-1; D unresolved. This CDR3 contains 13 residues. Trimming took 5 bases from V and 6 from J, leaving 11 bases between them. CDR1 SGHRS and CDR2 YFSETQ come from the germline V gene. The CDR3 sequence is CASRRSSDEKLFF. The CDR3 nucleotides are TGCGCCAGCAGGCGGTCATCGGATGAAAAACTGTTTTTT.

This clone was detected a few times. The chain employs TRBV28 and TRBJ2-1; possible D gene TRBD1, 7 bases. The CDR3 consists of 15 residues. The germline CDR1 and CDR2 sequences are MDHEN and SYDVKM. V was shortened by 10 bases and J by 4 bases, with 20 bases between the two germline ends. CDR3 loop: CATHRGGEKYNEQFF. DNA for the CDR3: TGTGCCACCCACAGGGGAGGAGAGAAATACAATGAGCAGTTCTTC.

This chain uses TRBV7-2 with TRBJ2-7; 7 nucleotides align to TRBD1. The CDR3 has 13 amino acids. The germline V gene has CDR1 SGHTA and CDR2 FQGNSA. With V trimmed by 3 bases and J by 5 bases, 4 bases remained unmatched. The CDR3 spells CASSFNRGNEQYF. The CDR3 DNA sequence: TGTGCCAGCAGCTTTAACAGGGGTAACGAGCAGTACTTC.

This chain links TRBV27 with TRBJ1-1; a weak D match, TRBD1 (6 bases). Deletions cut 5 bases from V and 7 bases from J, with 17 bases between. The CDR3 covers 14 residues. The V gene's germline CDR1 is MNHEY and CDR2 SMNVEV (reference sequence). The CDR3, as DNA: TGTGCCAGCAGTCCAGGGACAAAACGGGTTGAAGCTTTCTTT. This codes for CASSPGTKRVEAFF.

CDR3 sequence: CASSGRNTGELFF. The CDR3 DNA is TGTGCCAGCAGCGGGCGTAACACCGGGGAGCTGTTTTTT. The chain employs TRBV21-1 and TRBJ2-2; no DNA check was done on the table's D call, TRBD1. TRBV21-1 is deemed a pseudogene. The CDR3 runs 13 residues.

V and J are TRBV7-8 and TRBJ2-3; D gene unclear. The CDR3 loop spans 15 amino acids. V was pared by 1 base and J by 0 bases, with 8 bases between. Germline V gives CDR1 SGHVS, CDR2 FQNEAQ. The CDR3 loop reads CASSLVGRSTDTQYF. The CDR3 nucleotides are TGTGCCAGCAGCTTAGTCGGCAGGAGCACAGATACGCAGTATTTT.

The genes are TRBV28 and TRBJ2-3; D call uncertain. Germline CDR1 reads MDHEN; CDR2 reads SYDVKM. The CDR3 has 13 amino acids. V was pared by 7 bases and J by 0 bases, with 8 bases between. CDR3 DNA sequence: TGTGCCAGCACAGCCCCAAGCACAGATACGCAGTATTTT. Translating gives CASTAPSTDTQYF.